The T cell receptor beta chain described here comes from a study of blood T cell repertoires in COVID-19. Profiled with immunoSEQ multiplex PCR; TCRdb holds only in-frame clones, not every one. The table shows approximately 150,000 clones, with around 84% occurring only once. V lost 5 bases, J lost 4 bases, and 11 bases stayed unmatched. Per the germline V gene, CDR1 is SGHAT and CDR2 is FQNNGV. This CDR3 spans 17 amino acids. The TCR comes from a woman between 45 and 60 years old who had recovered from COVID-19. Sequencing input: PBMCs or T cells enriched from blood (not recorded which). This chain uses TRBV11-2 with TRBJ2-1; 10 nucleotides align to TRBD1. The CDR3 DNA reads TGTGCCAGCAGCCCCTCGCCGGGACAGGGGAATTACAATGAGCAGTTCTTC. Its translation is CASSPSPGQGNYNEQFF. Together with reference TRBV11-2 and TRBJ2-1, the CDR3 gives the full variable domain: EAGVAQSPRYKIIEKRQSVAFWCNPISGHATLYWYQQILGQGPKLLIQFQNNGVVDDSQLPKDRFSAERLKGVDSTLKIQPAKLEDSAVYLCASSPSPGQGNYNEQFFGPGTRLTVL.